Listed here is a single T cell receptor (beta chain). The data were taken from a study of cytomegalovirus exposure and HLA in healthy donors. This PCR relied on a set of 60 Vbeta primers and 13 Jbeta primers. Assay used: immunoSEQ multiplex PCR; TCRdb lists only in-frame clones, some missing. The sample holds about 100,000 clones, roughly 80% seen once. The CDR3 spans 16 residues. V lost 1 base, J lost 2 bases, and 18 bases lay in between. Germline V lookup: CDR1 GTSNPN, CDR2 SVGIG (reference sequence). The specimen sequenced was PBMCs. V usage is TRBV30 and J usage is TRBJ2-7; tentative D call: TRBD2 (7 bases). The receptor comes from a male donor in good health and CMV-seropositive. CDR3 DNA sequence: TGTGCCTGGAGTGGTATTTTCGCGGGGGCAACCTACGAGCAGTACTTC. The encoded protein is CAWSGIFAGATYEQYF.